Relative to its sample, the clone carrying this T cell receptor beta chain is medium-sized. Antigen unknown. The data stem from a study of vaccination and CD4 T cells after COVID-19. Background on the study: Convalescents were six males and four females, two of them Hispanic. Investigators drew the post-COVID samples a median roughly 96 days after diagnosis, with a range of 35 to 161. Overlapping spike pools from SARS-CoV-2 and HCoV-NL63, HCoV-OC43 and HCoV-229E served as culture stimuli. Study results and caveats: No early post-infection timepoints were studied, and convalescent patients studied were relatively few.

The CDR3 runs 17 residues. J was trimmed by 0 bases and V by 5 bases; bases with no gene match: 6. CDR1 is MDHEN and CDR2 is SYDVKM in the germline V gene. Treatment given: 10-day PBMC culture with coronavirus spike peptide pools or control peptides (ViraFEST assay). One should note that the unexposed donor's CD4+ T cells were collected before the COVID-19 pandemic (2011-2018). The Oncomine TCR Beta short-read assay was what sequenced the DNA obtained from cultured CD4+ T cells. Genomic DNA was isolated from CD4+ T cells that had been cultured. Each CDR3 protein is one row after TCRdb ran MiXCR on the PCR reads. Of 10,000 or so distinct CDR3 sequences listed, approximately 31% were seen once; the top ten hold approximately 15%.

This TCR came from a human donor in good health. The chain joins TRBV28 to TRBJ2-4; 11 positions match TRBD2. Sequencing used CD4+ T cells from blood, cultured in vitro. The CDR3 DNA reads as TGTGCCAGCAGTCCGGGACTAGCGGTACTAGCCAAAAACATTCAGTACTTC. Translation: CASSPGLAVLAKNIQYF.